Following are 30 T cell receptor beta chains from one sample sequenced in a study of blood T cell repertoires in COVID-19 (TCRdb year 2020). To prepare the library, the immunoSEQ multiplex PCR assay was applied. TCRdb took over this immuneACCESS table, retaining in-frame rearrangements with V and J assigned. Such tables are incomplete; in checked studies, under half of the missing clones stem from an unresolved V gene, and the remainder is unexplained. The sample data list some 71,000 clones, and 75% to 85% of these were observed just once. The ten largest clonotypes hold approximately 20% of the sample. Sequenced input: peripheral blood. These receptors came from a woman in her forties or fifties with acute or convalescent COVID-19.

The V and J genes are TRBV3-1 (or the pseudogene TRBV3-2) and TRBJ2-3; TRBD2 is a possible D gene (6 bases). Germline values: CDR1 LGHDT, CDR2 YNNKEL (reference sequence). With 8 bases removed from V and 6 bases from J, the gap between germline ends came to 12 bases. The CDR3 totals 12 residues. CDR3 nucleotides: TGTGCCAGCGGAGGGAACCTCGATACGCAGTATTTT. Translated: CASGGNLDTQYF.

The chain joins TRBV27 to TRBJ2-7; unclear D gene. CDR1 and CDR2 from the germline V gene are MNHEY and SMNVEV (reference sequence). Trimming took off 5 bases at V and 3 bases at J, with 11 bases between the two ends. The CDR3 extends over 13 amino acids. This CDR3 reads CASSPKPYYEQYF. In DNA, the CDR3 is TGTGCCAGCAGTCCGAAGCCTTACTACGAGCAGTACTTC.

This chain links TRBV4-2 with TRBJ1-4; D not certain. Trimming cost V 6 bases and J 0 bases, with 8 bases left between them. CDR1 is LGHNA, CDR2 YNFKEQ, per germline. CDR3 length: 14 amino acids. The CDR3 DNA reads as TGTGCCAGCAGTGTTCGAGCAACTAATGAAAAACTGTTTTTT. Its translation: CASSVRATNEKLFF.

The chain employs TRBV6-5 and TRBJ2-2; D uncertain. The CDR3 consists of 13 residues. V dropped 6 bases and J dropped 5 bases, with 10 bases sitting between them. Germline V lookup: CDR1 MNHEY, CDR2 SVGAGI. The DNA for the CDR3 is TGTGCCAGCAGCTCGGTACCAACCGGGGAGCTGTTTTTT. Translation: CASSSVPTGELFF.

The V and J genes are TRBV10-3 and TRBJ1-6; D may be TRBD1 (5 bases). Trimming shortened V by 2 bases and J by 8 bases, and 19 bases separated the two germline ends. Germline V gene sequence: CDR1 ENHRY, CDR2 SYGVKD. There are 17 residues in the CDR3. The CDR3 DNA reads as TGTGCCATCAGTGAGGAGCCGGGGGGACGATATGATTCACCCCTCCACTTT. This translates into CAISEEPGGRYDSPLHF.

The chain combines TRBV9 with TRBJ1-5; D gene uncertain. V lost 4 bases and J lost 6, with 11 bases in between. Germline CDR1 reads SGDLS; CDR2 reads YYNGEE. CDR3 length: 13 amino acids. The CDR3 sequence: CASSPYPGQPQHF. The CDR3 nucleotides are TGTGCCAGCAGCCCGTACCCGGGTCAGCCCCAGCATTTT.

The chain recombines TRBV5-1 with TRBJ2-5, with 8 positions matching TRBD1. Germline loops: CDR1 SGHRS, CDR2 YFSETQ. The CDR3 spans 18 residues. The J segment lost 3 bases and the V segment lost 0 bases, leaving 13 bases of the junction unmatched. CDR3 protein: CASSLGLSAGGGEETQYF. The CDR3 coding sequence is TGCGCCAGCAGCTTGGGACTAAGCGCAGGGGGCGGAGAAGAGACCCAGTACTTC.

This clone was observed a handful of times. The CDR3 is CAISERLAGYNEQFF. The CDR3 region has the DNA TGTGCCATCAGTGAGAGACTAGCGGGTTACAATGAGCAGTTCTTC. The rearrangement links TRBV10-3 to TRBJ2-1; 10 bases map to TRBD2. V shed 2 bases, J shed 4 bases, and the junction held 2 bases outside the gene matches. This CDR3 is built from 15 residues. CDR1 ENHRY and CDR2 SYGVKD come from the germline V gene.

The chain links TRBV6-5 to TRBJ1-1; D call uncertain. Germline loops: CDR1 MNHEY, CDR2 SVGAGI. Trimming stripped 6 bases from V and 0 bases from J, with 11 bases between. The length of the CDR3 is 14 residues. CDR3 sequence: CASREGSVNTEAFF. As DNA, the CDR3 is TGTGCCAGCAGGGAGGGCAGTGTGAACACTGAAGCTTTCTTT.

CDR3 in amino acids: CASSLEGTGELFF. The CDR3 DNA reads TGTGCCAGCAGTTTAGAGGGCACCGGGGAGCTGTTTTTT. J is TRBJ2-2 and V is TRBV27, with TRBD2 as a possible D gene (5 bases). The germline gives CDR1 MNHEY, CDR2 SMNVEV (reference sequence). This CDR3 is built from 13 residues. V gave up 2 bases and J gave up 4 bases, with 5 bases separating them.

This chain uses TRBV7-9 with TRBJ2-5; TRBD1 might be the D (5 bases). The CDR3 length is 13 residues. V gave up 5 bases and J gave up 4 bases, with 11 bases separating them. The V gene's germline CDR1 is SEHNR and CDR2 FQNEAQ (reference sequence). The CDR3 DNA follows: TGTGCCAGCAGCCAAGACAGCTCAGAGACCCAGTACTTC. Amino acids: CASSQDSSETQYF.

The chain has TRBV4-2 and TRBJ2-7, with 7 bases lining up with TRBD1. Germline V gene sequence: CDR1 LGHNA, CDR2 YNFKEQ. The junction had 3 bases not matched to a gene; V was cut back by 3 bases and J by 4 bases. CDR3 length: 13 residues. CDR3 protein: CASSQEQGYEQYF. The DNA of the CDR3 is TGTGCCAGCAGCCAGGAACAGGGGTACGAGCAGTACTTC.

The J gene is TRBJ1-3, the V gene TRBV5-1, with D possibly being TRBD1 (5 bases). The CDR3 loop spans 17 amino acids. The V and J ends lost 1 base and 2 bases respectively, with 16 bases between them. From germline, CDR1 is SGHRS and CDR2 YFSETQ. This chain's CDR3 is CASSLRGRENAGNTIYF. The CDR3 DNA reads TGCGCCAGCAGCTTGAGGGGCAGGGAAAACGCTGGAAACACCATATATTTT.

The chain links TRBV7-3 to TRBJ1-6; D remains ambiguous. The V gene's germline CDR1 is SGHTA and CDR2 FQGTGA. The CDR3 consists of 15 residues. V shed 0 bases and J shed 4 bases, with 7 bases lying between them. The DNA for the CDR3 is TGTGCCAGCAGCTTAACCTCCCGTTATAATTCACCCCTCCACTTT. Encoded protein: CASSLTSRYNSPLHF. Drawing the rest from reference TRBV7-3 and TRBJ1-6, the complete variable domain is GAGVSQTPSNKVTEKGKYVELRCDPISGHTALYWYRQSLGQGPEFLIYFQGTGAADDSGLPNDRFFAVRPEGSVSTLKIQRTERGDSAVYLCASSLTSRYNSPLHFGNGTRLTVT.

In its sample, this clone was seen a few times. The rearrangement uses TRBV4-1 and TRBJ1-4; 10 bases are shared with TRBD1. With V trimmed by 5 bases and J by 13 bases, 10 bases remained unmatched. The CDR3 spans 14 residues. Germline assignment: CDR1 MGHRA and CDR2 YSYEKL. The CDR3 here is CASSNRDRGVGLFF. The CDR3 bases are TGCGCCAGCAGCAACCGGGACAGGGGAGTGGGACTGTTTTTT.

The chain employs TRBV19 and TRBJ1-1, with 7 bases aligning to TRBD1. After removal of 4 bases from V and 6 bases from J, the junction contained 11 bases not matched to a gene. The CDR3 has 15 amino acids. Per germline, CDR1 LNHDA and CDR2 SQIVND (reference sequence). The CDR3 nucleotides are TGTGCCAGTAGTACCAGACAGGGAATGAGGGCTGAAGCTTTCTTT. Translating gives CASSTRQGMRAEAFF.

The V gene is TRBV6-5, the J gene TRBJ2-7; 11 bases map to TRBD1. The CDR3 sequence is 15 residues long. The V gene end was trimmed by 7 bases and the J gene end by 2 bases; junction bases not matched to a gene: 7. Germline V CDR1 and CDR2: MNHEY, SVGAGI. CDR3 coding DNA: TGTGCCAGCAATGGACAGGGGGCTGGGGCCTACGAGCAGTACTTC. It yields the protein CASNGQGAGAYEQYF.

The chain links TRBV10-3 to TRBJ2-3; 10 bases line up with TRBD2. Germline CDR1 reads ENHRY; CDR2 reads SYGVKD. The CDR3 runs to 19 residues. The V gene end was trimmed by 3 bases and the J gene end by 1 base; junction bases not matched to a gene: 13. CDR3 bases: TGTGCCATCAGTGAAGCGAGAAAGCGGGGGGGCTCGGGCACAGATACGCAGTATTTT. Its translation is CAISEARKRGGSGTDTQYF.

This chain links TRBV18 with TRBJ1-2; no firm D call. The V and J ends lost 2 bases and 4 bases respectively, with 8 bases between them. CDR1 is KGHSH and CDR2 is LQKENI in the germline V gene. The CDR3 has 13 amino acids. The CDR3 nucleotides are TGTGCCAGCTCACCAGAGGTGGTCTATGGCTACACCTTC. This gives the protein CASSPEVVYGYTF.

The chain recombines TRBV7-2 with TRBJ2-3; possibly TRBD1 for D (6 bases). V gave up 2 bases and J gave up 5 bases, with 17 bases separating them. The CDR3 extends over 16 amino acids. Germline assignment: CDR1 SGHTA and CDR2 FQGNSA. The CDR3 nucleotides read TGTGCCAGCAGCTTAAGAATCTTGGGGGCCGAAGATACGCAGTATTTT. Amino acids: CASSLRILGAEDTQYF.

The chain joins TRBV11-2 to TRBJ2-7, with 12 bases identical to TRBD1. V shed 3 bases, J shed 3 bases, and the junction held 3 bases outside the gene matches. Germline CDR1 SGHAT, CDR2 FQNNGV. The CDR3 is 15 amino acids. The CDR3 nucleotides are TGTGCCAGCAGCTTGGGACAGGGGGCCTTCTACGAGCAGTACTTC. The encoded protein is CASSLGQGAFYEQYF.

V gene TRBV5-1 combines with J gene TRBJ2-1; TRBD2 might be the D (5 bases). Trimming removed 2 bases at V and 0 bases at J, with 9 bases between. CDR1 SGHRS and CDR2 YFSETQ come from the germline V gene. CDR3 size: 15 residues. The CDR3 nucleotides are TGCGCCAGCAGCTTAGGCGGGTTCTCCTACAATGAGCAGTTCTTC. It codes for CASSLGGFSYNEQFF.

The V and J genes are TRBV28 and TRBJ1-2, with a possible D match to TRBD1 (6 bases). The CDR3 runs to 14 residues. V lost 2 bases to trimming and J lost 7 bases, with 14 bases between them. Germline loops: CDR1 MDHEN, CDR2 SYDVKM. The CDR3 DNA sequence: TGTGCCAGCAGTTTACTTGACAGGTTTTCTGGCTACACCTTC. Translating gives CASSLLDRFSGYTF.

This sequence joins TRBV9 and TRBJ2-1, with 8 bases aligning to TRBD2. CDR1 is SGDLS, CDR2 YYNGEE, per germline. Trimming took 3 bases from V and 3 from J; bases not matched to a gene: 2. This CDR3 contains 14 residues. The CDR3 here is CASSGGTSYNEQFF. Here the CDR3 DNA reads TGTGCCAGCAGCGGGGGGACTAGCTACAATGAGCAGTTCTTC.

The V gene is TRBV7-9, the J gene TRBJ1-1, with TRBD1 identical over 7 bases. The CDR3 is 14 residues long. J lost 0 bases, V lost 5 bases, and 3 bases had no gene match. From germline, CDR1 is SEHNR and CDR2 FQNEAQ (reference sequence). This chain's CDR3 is CASSADRVNTEAFF. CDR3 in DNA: TGTGCCAGCAGCGCAGACAGGGTGAACACTGAAGCTTTCTTT.

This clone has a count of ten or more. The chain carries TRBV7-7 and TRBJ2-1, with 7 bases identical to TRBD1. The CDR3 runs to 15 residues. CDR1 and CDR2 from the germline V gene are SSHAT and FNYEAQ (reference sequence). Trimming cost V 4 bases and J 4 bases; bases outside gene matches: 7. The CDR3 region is CASSWGTASYNEQFF. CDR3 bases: TGTGCCAGCAGCTGGGGGACAGCTTCTTACAATGAGCAGTTCTTC.

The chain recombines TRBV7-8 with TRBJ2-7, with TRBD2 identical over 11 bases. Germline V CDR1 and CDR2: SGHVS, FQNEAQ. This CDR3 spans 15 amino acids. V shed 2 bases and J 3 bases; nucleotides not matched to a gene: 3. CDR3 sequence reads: CASSLWLAGGYEQYF. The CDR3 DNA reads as TGTGCCAGCAGCTTATGGCTAGCGGGAGGCTACGAGCAGTACTTC.

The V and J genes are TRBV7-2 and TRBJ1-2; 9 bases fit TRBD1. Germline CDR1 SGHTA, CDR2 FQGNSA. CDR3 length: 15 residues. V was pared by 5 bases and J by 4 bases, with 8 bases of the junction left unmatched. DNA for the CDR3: TGTGCCAGCAGCCAAAACAGGGGGCGCACCTATGGCTACACCTTC. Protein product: CASSQNRGRTYGYTF.

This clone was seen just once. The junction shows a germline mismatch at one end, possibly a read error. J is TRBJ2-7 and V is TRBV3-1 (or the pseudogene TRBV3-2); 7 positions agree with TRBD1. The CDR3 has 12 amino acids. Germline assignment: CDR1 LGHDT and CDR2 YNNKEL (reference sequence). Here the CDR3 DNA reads TGTGCCAGCAGTCAAGACAGGGTAGAGCAGTACTTC. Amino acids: CASSQDRVEQYF.

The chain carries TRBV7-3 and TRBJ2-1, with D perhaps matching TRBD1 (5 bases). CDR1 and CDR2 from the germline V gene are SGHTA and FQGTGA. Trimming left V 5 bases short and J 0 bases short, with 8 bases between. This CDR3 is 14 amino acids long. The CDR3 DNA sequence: TGTGCCAGCAGCCGTCAGGGCTCCTACAATGAGCAGTTCTTC. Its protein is CASSRQGSYNEQFF.